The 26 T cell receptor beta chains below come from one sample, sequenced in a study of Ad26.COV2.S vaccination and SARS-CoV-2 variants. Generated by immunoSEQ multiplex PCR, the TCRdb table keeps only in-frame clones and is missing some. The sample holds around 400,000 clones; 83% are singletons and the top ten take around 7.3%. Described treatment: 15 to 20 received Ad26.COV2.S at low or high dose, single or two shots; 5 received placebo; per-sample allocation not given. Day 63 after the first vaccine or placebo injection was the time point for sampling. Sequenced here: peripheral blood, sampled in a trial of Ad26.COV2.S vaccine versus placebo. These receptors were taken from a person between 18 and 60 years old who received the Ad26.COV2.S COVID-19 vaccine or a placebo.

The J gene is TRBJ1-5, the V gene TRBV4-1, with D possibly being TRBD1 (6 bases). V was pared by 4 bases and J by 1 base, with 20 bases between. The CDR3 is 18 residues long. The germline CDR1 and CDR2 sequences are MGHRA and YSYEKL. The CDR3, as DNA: TGCGCCAGCAGCCCCCGGGACATACTCATAAGGAGCAATCAGCCCCAGCATTTT. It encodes CASSPRDILIRSNQPQHF.

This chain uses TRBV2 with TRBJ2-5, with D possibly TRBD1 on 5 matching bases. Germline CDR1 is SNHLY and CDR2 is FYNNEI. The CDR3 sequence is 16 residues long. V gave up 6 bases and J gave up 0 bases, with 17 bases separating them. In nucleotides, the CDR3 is TGTGCCAGCAGCGGCGGCACAGGCCTGTACCAAGAGACCCAGTACTTC. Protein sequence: CASSGGTGLYQETQYF.

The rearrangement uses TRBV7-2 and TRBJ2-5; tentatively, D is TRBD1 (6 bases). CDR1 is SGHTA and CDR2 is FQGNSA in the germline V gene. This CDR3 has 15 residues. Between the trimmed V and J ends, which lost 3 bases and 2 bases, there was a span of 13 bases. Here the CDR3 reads CASSFQGSWQETQYF. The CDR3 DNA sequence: TGTGCCAGCAGCTTTCAGGGGAGCTGGCAAGAGACCCAGTACTTC.

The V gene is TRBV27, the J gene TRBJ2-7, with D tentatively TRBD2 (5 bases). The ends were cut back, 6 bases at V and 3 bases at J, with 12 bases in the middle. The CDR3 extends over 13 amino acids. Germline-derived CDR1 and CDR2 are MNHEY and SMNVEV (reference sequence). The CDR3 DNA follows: TGTGCCAGCAGCTACCAGCGGTTCTACGAGCAGTACTTC. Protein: CASSYQRFYEQYF.

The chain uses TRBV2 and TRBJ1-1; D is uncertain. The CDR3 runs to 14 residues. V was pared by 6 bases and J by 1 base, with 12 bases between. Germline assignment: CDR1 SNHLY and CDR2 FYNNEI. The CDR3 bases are TGTGCCAGCAGAGCTGGCCAGACGAACACTGAAGCTTTCTTT. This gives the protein CASRAGQTNTEAFF. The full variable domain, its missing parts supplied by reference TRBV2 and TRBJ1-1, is EPEVTQTPSHQVTQMGQEVILRCVPISNHLYFYWYRQILGQKVEFLVSFYNNEISEKSEIFDDQFSVERPDGSNFTLKIRSTKLEDSAMYFCASRAGQTNTEAFFGQGTRLTVV.

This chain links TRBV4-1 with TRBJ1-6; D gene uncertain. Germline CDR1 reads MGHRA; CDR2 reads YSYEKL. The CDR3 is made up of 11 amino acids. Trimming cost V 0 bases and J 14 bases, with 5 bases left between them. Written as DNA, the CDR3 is TGCGCCAGCAGCCAAGACTACTCCCTCCACTTT. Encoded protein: CASSQDYSLHF.

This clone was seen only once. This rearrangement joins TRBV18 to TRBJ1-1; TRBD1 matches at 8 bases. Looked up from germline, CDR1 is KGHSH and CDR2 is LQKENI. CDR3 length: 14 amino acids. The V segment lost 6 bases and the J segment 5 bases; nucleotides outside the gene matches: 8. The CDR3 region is CASSQDRARTEAFF. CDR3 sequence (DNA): TGTGCCAGCTCCCAGGACAGGGCGAGGACTGAAGCTTTCTTT.

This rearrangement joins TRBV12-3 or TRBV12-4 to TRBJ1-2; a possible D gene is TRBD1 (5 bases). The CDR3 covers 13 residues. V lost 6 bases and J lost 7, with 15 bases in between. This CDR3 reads CASRPPQASGYTF. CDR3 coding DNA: TGTGCCAGCAGACCCCCACAGGCTAGTGGCTACACCTTC.

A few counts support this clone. CDR3 region: CASSLSRMGGYTF. The CDR3 DNA is TGTGCCAGCAGTTTGAGTAGAATGGGAGGCTACACCTTC. The chain carries TRBV27 and TRBJ1-2, with D unresolved. This CDR3 contains 13 residues. With 3 bases removed from V and 8 bases from J, the gap between germline ends came to 13 bases. Germline CDR1 and CDR2: MNHEY and SMNVEV (reference sequence).

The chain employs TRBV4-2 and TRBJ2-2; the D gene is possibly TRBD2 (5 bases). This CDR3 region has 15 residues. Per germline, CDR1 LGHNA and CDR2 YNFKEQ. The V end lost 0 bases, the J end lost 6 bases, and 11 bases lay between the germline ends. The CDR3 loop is CASSQEPASPGELFF. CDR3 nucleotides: TGTGCCAGCAGCCAAGAGCCGGCTAGCCCCGGGGAGCTGTTTTTT.

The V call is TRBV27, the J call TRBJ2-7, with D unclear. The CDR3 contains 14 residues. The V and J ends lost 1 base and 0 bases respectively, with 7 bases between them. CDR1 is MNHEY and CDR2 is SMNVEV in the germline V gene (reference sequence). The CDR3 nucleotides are TGTGCCAGCAGTTTATACGGAACCTCCTACGAGCAGTACTTC. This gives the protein CASSLYGTSYEQYF.

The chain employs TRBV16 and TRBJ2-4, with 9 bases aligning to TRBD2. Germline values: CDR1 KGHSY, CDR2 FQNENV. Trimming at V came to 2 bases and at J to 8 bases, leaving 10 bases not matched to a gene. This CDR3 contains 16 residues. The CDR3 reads CASSQTIAGEQDIQYF. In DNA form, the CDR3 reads TGTGCCAGCAGCCAAACAATAGCGGGGGAACAAGACATTCAGTACTTC.

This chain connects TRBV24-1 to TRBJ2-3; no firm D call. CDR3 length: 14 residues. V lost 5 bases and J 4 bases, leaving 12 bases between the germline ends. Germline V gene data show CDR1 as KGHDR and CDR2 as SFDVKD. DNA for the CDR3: TGTGCCACCAGTGGTACCATGAATCCAGATACGCAGTATTTT. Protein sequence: CATSGTMNPDTQYF.

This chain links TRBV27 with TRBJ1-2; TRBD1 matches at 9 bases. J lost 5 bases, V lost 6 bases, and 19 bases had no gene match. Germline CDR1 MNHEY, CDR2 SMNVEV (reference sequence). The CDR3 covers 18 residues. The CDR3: CASSRYYLLGQGLYGYTF. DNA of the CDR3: TGTGCCAGCAGCCGTTATTACCTACTCGGACAGGGGTTATATGGCTACACCTTC.

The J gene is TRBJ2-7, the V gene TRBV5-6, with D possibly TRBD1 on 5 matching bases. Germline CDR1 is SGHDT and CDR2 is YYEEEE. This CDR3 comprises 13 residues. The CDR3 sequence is CAPGALASYEQYF. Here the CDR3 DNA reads TGTGCACCTGGGGCCCTTGCCTCCTACGAGCAGTACTTC.

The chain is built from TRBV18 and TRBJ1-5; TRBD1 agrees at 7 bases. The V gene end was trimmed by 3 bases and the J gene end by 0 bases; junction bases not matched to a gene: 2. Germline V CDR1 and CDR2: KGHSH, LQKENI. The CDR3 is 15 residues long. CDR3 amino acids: CASSPGQNSNQPQHF. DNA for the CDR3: TGTGCCAGCTCACCGGGACAGAATAGCAATCAGCCCCAGCATTTT. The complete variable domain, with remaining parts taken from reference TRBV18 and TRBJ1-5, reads NAGVMQNPRHLVRRRGQEARLRCSPMKGHSHVYWYRQLPEEGLKFMVYLQKENIIDESGMPKERFSAEFPKEGPSILRIQQVVRGDSAAYFCASSPGQNSNQPQHFGDGTRLSIL.

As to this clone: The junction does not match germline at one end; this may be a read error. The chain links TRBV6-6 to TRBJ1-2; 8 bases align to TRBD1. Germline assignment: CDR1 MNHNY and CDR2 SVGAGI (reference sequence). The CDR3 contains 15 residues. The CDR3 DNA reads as TGTGCCAGCAGCTACTCGGACAGGGACTACTATGGCTACACCTTC. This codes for CASSYSDRDYYGYTF.

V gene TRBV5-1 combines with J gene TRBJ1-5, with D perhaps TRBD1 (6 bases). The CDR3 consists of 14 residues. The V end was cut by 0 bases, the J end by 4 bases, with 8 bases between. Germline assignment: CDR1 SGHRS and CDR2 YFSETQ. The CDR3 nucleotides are TGCGCCAGCAGCTTGGGGGGGCGGAATCAGCCCCAGCATTTT. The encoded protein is CASSLGGRNQPQHF.

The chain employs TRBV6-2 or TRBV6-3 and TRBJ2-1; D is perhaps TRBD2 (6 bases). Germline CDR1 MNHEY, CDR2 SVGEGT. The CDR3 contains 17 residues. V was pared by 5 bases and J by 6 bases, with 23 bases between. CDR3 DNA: TGTGCCAGCAGTCCGGGGGACTTCGGTATTGTGGGCAATGAGCAGTTCTTC. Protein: CASSPGDFGIVGNEQFF.

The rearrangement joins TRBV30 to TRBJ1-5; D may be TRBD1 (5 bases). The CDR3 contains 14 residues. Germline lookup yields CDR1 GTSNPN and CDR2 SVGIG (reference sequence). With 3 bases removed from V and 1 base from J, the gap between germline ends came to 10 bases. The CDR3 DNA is TGTGCCTGGAGCCAGGGCGCGAGCAATCAGCCCCAGCATTTT. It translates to CAWSQGASNQPQHF.

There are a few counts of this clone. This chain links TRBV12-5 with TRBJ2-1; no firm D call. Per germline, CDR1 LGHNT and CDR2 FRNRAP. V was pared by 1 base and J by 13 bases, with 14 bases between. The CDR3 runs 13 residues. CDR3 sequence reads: CASGLDSVPSQFF. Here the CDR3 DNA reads TGTGCTAGTGGTTTGGATAGTGTCCCAAGTCAGTTCTTC.

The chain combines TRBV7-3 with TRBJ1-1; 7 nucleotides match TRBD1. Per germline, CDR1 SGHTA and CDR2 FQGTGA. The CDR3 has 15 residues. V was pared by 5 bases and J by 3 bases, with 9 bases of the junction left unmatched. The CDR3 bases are TGTGCCAGCAGCCCGACAGGGTACGGGGACACTGAAGCTTTCTTT. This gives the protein CASSPTGYGDTEAFF.

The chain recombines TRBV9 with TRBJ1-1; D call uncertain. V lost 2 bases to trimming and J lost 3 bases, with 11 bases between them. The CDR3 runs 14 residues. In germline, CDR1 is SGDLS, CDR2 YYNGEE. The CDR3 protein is CASSVTAADTEAFF. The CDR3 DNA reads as TGTGCCAGCAGCGTTACGGCTGCGGACACTGAAGCTTTCTTT.

CDR3 bases: TGCACCAGCAGCCAGGGGTATGGCTACACCTTC. This gives the protein CTSSQGYGYTF. The genes are TRBV1 and TRBJ1-2. TRBV1 corresponds to a pseudogene. This CDR3 has 11 amino acids.

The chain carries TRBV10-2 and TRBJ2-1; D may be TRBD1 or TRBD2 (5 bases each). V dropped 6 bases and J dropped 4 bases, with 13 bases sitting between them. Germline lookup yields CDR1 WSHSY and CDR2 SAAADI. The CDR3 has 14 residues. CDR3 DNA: TGCGCCAGCAGACCGGGACCACCATACAATGAGCAGTTCTTC. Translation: CASRPGPPYNEQFF.

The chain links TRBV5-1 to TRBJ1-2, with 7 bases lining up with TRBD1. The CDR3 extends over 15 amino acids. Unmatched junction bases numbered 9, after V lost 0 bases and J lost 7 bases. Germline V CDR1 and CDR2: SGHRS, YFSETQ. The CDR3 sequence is CASSLAGEGAPGYTF. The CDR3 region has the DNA TGCGCCAGCAGCTTGGCCGGGGAGGGGGCGCCTGGCTACACCTTC.